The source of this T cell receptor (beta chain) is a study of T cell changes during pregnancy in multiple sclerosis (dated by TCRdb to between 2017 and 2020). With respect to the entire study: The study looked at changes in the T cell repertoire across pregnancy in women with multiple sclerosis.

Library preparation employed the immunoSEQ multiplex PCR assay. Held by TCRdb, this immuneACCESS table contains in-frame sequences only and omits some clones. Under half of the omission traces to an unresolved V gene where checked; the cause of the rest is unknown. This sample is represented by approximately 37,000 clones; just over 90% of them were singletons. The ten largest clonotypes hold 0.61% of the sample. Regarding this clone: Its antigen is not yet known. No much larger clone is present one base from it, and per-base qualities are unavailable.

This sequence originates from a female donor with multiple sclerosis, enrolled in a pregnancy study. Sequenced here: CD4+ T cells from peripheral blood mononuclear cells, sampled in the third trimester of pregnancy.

The DNA reads TGTGCCAGCAGCCACGTCAGCCAAGAGACCCAGTACTTC. Translated, this gives CASSHVSQETQYF. The chain is assembled from TRBV14 and TRBJ2-5; confidence is insufficient to name the D gene. The germline V gene sets CDR1 to SGHDN and CDR2 to FVKESK. Taken from cysteine to phenylalanine, the CDR3 has 13 residues. Just the 39-base CDR3 DNA is kept, in frame starting at base 1. V lost 3 bases and J lost 1 base; the stretch between them is 6 bases long.